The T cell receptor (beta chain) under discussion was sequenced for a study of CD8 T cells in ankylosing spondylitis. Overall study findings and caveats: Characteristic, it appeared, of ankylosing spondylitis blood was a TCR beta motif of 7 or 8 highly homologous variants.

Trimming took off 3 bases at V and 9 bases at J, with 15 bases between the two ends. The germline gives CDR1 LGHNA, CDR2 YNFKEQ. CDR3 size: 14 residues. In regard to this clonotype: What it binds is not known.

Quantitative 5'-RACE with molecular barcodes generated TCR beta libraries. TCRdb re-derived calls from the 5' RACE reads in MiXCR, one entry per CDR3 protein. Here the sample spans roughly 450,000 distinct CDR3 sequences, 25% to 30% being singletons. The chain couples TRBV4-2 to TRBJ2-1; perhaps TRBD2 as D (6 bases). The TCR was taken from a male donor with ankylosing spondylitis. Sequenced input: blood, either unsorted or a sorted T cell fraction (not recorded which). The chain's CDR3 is CASSHGTGDAEQFF. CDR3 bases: TGTGCCAGCAGCCACGGGACTGGAGATGCTGAGCAGTTCTTC.